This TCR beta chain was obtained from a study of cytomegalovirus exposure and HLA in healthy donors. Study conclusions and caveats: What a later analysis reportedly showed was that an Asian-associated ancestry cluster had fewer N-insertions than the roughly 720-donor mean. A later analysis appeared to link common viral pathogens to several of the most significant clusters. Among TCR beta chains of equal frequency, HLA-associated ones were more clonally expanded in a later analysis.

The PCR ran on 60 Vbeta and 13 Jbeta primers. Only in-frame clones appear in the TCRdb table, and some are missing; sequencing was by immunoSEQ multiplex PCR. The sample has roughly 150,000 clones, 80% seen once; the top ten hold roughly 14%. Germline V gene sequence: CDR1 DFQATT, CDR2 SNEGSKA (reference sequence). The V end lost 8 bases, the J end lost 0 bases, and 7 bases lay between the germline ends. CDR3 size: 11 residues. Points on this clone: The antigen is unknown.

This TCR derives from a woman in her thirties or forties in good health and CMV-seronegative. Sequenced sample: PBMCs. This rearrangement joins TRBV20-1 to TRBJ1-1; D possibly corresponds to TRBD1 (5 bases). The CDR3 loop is CSIRVNTEAFF. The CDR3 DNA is TGCAGTATCAGGGTGAACACTGAAGCTTTCTTT.